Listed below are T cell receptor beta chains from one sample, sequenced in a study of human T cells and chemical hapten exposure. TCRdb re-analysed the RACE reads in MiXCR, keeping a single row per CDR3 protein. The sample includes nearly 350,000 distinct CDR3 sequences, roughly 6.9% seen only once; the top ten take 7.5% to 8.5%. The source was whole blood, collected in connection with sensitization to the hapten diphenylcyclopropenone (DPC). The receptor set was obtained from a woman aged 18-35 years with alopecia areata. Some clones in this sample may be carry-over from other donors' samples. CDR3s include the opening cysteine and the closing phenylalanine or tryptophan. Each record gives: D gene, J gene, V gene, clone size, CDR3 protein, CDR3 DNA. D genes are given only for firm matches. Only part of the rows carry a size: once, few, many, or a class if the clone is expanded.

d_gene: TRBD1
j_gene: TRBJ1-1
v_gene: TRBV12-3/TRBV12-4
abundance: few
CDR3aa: CASSLPGGRVEAFF
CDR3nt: TGTGCCAGCAGTTTACCAGGGGGAAGGGTTGAAGCTTTCTTT

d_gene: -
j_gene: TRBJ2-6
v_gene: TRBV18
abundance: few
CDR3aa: CASSQRDHTGANVLTF
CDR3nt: TGTGCCAGCTCACAGAGAGACCACACTGGGGCCAACGTCCTGACTTTC

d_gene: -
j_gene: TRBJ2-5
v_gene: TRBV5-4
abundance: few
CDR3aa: CASSNPRAGETQYF
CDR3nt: TGTGCCAGCAGTAACCCCAGGGCGGGAGAGACCCAGTACTTC

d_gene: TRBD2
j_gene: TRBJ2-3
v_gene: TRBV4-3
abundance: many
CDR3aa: CASSQDRANSGGALTDTQYF
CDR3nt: TGCGCCAGCAGCCAAGACAGGGCTAATAGCGGGGGGGCACTCACAGATACGCAGTATTTT

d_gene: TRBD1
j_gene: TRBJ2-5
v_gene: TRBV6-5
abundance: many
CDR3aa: CASSYSLDRAQYF
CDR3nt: TGTGCCAGCAGTTACTCGCTGGACAGGGCCCAGTACTTC

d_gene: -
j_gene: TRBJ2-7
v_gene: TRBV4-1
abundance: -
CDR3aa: CASSLTPDWSYEQYF
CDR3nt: TGCGCCAGCAGCCTGACCCCCGACTGGTCCTACGAGCAGTACTTC

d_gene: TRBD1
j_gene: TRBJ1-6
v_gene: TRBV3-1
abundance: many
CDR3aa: CASSLDRGKRTLHF
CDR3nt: TGTGCCAGCAGCCTCGACAGGGGGAAGAGAACCCTCCACTTT

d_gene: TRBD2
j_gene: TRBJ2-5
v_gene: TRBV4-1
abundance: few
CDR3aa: CASSQEDIGGARETQYF
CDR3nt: TGCGCCAGCAGCCAAGAAGATATCGGGGGGGCACGGGAGACCCAGTACTTC

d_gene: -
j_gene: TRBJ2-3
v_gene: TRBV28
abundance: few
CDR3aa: CASSFEGGLTDTQYF
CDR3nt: TGTGCCAGCAGTTTTGAGGGGGGGCTGACAGATACGCAGTATTTT

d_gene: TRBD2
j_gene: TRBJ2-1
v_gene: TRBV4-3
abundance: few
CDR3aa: CASSQLMTSGANNEQFF
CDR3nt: TGCGCCAGCAGCCAACTCATGACTAGCGGGGCAAACAATGAGCAGTTCTTC

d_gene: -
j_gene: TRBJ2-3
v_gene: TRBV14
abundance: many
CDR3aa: CASSQGSRARADTQYF
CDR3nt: TGTGCCAGCAGCCAAGGTTCTAGAGCGCGGGCAGATACGCAGTATTTT

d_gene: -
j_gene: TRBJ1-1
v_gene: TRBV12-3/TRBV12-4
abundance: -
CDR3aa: CASSGGRWTEAFF
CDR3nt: TGTGCCAGCAGTGGGGGACGGTGGACTGAAGCTTTCTTT

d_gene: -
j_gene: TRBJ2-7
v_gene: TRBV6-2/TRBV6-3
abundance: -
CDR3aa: CASSRGTQGEQYF
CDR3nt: TGTGCCAGCAGTCGGGGGACACAAGGGGAGCAGTACTTC

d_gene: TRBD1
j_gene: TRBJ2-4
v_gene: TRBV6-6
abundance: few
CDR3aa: CASSYGTVISEKNIQYF
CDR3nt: TGTGCCAGCAGTTACGGGACAGTGATCTCCGAGAAAAACATTCAGTACTTC

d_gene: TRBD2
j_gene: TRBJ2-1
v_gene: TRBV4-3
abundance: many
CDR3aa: CASSQELAGDYNEQFF
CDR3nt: TGCGCCAGCAGCCAAGAATTAGCGGGGGATTACAATGAGCAGTTCTTC

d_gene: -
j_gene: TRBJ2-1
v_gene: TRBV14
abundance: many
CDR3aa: CASSTLTGTPYNEQFF
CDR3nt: TGTGCCAGCAGCACTCTAACCGGGACACCATACAATGAGCAGTTCTTC

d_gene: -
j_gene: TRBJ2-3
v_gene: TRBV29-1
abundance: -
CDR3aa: CSVDLGILTDTQYF
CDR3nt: TGCAGCGTTGATCTGGGGATCCTCACAGATACGCAGTATTTT

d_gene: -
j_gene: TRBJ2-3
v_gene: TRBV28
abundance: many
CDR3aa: CASSLLVSTDTQYF
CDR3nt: TGTGCCAGCAGTTTACTAGTGAGCACAGATACGCAGTATTTT

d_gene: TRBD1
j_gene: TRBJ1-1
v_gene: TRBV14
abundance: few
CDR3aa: CASQGAEAFF
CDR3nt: TGTGCCAGTCAGGGGGCTGAAGCTTTCTTT

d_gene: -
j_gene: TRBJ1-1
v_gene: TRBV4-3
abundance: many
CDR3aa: CASSQEATGLNTEAFF
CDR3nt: TGCGCCAGCAGCCAAGAGGCCACAGGCCTGAACACTGAAGCTTTCTTT

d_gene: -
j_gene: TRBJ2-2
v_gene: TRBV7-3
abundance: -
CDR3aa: CASSIVGAAEAGELFF
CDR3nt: TGTGCCAGCAGCATTGTGGGGGCGGCTGAGGCCGGGGAGCTGTTTTTT

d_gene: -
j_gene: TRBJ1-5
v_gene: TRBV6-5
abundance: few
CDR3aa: CASSYSVLGHHYSNQPQHF
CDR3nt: TGTGCCAGCAGTTACTCAGTCTTGGGACACCATTATAGCAATCAGCCCCAGCATTTT

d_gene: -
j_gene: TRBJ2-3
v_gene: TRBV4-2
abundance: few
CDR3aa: CASSQTSATRIDTQYF
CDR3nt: TGTGCCAGCAGCCAAACTTCAGCGACCCGGATAGATACGCAGTATTTT

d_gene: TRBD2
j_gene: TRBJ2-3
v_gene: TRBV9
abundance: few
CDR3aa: CASSVASGGASTDTQYF
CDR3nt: TGTGCCAGCAGCGTTGCTAGCGGGGGGGCTAGCACAGATACGCAGTATTTT

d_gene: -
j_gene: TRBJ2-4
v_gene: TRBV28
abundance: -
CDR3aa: CASSFGGSKNIQYF
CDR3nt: TGTGCCAGCAGTTTTGGGGGATCGAAAAACATTCAGTACTTC

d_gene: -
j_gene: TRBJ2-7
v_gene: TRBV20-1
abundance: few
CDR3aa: CSATNPSLQGVDHEQYF
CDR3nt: TGCAGTGCCACTAATCCCTCACTCCAGGGTGTTGACCACGAGCAGTACTTC

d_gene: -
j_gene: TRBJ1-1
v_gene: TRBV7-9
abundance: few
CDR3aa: CASSLLEGRTEAFF
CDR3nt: TGTGCCAGCAGCTTATTAGAGGGTCGGACTGAAGCTTTCTTT

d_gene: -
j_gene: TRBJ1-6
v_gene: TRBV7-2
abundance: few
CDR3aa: CASSLARDNSPLHF
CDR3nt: TGTGCCAGCAGCTTAGCGCGGGATAATTCACCCCTCCACTTT

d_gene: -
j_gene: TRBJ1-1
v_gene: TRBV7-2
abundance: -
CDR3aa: CASRVQGGTEAFF
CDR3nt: TGTGCCAGCAGGGTCCAGGGCGGTACTGAAGCTTTCTTT

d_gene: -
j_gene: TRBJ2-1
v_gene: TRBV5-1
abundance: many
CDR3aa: CASSLEGGPNLYNEQFF
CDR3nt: TGCGCCAGCAGCTTGGAGGGGGGGCCAAACCTCTACAATGAGCAGTTCTTC

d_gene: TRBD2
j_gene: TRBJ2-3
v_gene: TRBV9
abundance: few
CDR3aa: CASSVALAVTDTQYF
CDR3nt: TGTGCCAGCAGCGTAGCTCTAGCGGTAACAGATACGCAGTATTTT

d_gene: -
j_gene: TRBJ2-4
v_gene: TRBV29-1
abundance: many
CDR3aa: CSAETGENIQYF
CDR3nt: TGCAGCGCCGAAACAGGAGAAAACATTCAGTACTTC

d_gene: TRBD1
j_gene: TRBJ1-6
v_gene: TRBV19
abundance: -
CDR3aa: CASSNGQDAYNSPLHF
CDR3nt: TGTGCCAGTAGTAACGGACAGGATGCATATAATTCACCCCTCCACTTT

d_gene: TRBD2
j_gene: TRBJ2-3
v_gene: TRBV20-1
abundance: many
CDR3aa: CSARDPVGGGVADTQYF
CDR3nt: TGCAGTGCTAGAGATCCTGTTGGCGGGGGGGTGGCAGATACGCAGTATTTT

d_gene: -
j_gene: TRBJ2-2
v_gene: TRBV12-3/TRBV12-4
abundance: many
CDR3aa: CASSFRGSVGELFF
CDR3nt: TGTGCCAGCAGTTTCCGGGGTTCAGTCGGGGAGCTGTTTTTT

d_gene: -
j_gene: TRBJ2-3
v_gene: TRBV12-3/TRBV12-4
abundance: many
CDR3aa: CASSARDSFTDTQYF
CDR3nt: TGTGCCAGCAGTGCTCGGGACTCCTTCACAGATACGCAGTATTTT

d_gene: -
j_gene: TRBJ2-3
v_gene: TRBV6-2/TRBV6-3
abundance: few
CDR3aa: CASRILATDTQYF
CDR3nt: TGTGCCAGCAGGATACTAGCAACGGATACGCAGTATTTT

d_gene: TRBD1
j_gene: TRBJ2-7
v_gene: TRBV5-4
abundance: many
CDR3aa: CASSVGQRAYEQYF
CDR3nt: TGTGCCAGCAGCGTGGGACAGAGGGCCTACGAGCAGTACTTC